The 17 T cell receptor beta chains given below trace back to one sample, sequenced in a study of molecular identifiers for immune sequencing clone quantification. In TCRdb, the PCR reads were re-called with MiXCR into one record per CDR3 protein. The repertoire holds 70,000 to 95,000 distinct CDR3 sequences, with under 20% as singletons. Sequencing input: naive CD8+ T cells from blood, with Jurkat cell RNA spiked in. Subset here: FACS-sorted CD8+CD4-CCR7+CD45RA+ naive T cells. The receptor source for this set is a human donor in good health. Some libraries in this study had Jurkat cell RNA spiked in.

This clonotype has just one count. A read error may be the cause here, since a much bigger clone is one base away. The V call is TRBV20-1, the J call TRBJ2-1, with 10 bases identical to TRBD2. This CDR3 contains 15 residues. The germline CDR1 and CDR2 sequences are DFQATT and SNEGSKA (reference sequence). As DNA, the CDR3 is TGCAGTGCTAGGCGCTCTAGCGGGAGTTATAATGGGCAGTTCTTC. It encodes CSARRSSGSYNGQFF.

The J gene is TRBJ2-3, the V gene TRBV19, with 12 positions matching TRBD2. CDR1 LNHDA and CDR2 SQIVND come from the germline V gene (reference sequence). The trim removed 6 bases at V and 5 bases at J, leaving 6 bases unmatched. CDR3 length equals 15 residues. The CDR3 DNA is TGTGCCAGTAGCCGGACTAGCGGGACGCTAGATACGCAGTATTTT. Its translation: CASSRTSGTLDTQYF.

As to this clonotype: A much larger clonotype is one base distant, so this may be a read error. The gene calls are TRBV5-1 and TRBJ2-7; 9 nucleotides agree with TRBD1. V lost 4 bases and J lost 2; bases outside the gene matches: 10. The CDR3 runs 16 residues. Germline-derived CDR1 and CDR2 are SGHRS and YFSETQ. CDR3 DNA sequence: TGCGCCAGCAGCCCGTGGCGGGACAGGGAGGCCTACGAGCAGTACTTC. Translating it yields CASSPWRDREAYEQYF.

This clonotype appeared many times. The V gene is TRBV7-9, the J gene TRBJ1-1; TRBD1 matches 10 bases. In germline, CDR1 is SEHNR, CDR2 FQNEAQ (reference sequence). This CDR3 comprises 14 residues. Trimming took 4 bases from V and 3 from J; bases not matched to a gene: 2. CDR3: CASSSGTGDTEAFF. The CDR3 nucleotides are TGTGCCAGCAGCTCCGGGACAGGGGACACTGAAGCTTTCTTT.

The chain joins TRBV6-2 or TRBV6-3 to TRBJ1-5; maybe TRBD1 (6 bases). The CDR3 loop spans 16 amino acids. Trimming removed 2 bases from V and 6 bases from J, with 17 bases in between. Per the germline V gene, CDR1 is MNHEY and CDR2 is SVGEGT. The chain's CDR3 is CASSYRGLGSGQPQHF. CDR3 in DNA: TGTGCCAGCAGTTACCGGGGGCTGGGGTCCGGTCAGCCCCAGCATTTT.

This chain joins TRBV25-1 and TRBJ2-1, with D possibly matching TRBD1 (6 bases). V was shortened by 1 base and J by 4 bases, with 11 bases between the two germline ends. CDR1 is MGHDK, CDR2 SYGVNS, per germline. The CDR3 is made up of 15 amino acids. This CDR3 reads CASSELLGGYNEQFF. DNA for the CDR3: TGTGCCAGCAGTGAATTACTAGGGGGATACAATGAGCAGTTCTTC.

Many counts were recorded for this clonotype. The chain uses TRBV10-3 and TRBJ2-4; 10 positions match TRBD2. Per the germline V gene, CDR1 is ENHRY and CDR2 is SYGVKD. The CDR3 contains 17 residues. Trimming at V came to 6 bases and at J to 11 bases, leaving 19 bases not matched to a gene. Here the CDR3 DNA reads TGTGCCATCAGCGCAGATTATTTAGGACTAGCGGCTAGGGTTCAGTACTTC. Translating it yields CAISADYLGLAARVQYF.

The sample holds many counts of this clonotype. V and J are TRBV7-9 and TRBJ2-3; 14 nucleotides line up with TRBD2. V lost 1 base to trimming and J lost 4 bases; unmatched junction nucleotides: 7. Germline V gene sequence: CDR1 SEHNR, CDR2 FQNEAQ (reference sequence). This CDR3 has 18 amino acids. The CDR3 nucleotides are TGTGCCAGCAGCTTAGTAGTCAAGACTAGCGGGGGGGCAGATACGCAGTATTTT. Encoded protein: CASSLVVKTSGGADTQYF.

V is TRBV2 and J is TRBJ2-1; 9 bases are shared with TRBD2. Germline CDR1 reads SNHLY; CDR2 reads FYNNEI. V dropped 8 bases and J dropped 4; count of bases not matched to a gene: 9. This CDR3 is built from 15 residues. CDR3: CASGLTSGPYNEQFF. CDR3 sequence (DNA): TGTGCCAGCGGCCTGACTAGCGGACCTTACAATGAGCAGTTCTTC.

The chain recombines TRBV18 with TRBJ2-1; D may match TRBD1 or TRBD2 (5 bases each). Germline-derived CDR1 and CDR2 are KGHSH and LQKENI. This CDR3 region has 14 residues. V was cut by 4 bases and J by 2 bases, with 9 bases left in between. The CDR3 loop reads CASSRGTPYNEQFF. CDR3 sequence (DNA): TGTGCCAGCTCACGAGGGACCCCCTACAATGAGCAGTTCTTC. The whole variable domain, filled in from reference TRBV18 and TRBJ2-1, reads NAGVMQNPRHLVRRRGQEARLRCSPMKGHSHVYWYRQLPEEGLKFMVYLQKENIIDESGMPKERFSAEFPKEGPSILRIQQVVRGDSAAYFCASSRGTPYNEQFFGPGTRLTVL.

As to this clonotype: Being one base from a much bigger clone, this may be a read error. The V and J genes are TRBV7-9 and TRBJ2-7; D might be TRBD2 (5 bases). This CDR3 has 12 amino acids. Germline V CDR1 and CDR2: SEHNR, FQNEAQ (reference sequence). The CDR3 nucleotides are TGTGTCAGCAGCCCCGGACTCGGGGAGCAGTACTTC. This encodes CVSSPGLGEQYF.

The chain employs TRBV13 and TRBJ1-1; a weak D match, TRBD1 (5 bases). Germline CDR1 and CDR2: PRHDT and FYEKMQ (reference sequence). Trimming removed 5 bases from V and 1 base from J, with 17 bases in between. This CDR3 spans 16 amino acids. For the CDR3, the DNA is TGTGCCAGCAGCGCCCGTGGAGGCCAGGGGAACACTGAAGCTTTCTTT. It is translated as CASSARGGQGNTEAFF.

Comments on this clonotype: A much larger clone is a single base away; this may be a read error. The DNA for the CDR3 is TGTGCCACCAGTGATTTCGGCCGGAAGTGTTTT. Encoded protein: CATSDFGRKCF. The chain uses TRBV24-1 and TRBJ2-3, with no clear D. The CDR3 contains 11 residues. Germline V gene sequence: CDR1 KGHDR, CDR2 SFDVKD.

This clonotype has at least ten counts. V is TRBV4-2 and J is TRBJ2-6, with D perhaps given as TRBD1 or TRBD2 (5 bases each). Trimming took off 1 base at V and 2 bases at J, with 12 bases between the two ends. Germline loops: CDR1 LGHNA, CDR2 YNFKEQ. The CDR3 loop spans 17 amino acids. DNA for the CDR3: TGTGCCAGCAGCCAAGGTTTAGGGGACCCTGGGGCCAACGTCCTGACTTTC. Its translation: CASSQGLGDPGANVLTF.

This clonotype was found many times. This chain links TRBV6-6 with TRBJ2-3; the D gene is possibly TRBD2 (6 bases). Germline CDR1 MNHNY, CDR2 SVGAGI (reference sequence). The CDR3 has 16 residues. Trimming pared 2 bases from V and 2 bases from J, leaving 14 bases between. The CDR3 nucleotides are TGTGCCAGCAGTTACCCCGAAGCGGGTATCACAGATACGCAGTATTTT. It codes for CASSYPEAGITDTQYF.

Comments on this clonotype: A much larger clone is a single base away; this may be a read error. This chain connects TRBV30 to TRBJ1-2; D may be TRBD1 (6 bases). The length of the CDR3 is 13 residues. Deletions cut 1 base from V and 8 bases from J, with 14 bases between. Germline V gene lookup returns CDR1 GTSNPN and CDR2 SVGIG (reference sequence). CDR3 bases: TGTGCCTGGAGTGAATGGACAGTTTCCGGCTACACCTTC. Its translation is CAWSEWTVSGYTF.

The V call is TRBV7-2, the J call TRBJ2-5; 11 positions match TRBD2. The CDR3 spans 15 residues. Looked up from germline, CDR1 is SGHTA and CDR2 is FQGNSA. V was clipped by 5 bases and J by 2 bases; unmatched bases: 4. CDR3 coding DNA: TGTGCCAGCAGCCCTAGCGGGGGGATGCAAGAGACCCAGTACTTC. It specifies CASSPSGGMQETQYF.